This T cell receptor (beta chain) was captured by sequencing in a study of T-cell reconstitution after alpha-beta-depleted transplantation in children. Whole-study results and caveats: Most T-cell counts and diversity one year after the transplant came from T cells that were newly produced. Several hundred expanded graft clones reportedly supplied alpha-beta T cells about two months after transplant.

This clonotype has more than one count but fewer than ten. Its target is unknown. The CDR3 consists of 14 residues. V was clipped by 4 bases and J by 12 bases; unmatched bases: 9. Germline lookup yields CDR1 WNHNN and CDR2 SYGVQD (reference sequence). Unique molecular identifiers tagged the TCRbeta library. MiXCR was run by TCRdb on the PCR reads, yielding one entry per CDR3 protein. The table has about 980,000 distinct CDR3 sequences, roughly 29% seen once. This chain connects TRBV10-1 to TRBJ2-1, with 10 bases matching TRBD2. The clonotype comes from a boy in the first two years of life who had a stem cell transplant for SCID, so the T cells may come from the graft donor. The sample here was PBMCs, mostly from graft donor cells, taken 360 days after TCRalphabeta/CD19-depleted stem cell transplant. The DNA for the CDR3 is TGCGCCAGCAGTGGGGAGCGGGGGGGCCGAAGGCAGTTCTTC. It codes for CASSGERGGRRQFF.